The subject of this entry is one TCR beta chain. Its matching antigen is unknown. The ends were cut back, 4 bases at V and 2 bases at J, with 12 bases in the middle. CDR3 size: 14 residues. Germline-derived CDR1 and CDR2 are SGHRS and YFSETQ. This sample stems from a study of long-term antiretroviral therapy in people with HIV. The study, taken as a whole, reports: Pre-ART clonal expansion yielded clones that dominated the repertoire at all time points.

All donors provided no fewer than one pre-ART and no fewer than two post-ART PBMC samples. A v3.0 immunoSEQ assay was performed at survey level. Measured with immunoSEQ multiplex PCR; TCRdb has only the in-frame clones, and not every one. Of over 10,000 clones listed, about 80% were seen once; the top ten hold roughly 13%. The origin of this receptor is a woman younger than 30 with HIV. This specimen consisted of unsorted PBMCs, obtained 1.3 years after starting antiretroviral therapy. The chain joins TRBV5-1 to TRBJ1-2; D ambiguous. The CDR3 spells CASSLTDWNYGYTF. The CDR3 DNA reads TGCGCCAGCAGCCTTACCGACTGGAACTATGGCTACACCTTC.